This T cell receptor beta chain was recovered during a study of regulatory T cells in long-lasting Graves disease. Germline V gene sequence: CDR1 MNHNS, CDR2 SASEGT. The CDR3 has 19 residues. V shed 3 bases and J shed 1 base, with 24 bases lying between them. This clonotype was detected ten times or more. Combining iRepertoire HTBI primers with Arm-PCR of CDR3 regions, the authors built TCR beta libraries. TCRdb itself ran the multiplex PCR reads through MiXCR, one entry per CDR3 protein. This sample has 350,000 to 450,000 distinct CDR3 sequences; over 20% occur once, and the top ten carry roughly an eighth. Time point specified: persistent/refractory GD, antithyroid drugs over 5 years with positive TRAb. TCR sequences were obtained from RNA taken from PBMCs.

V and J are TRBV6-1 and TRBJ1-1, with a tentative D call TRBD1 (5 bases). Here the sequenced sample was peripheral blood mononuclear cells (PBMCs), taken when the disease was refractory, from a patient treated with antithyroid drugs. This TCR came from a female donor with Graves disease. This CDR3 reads CASSEFLSSRGGKNTEAFF. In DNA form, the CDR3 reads TGTGCCAGCAGTGAGTTTTTATCGTCTCGCGGGGGGAAGAACACTGAAGCTTTCTTT.